The entry that follows covers one T cell receptor (beta chain) sequence. Its antigen is currently unknown. This sample was included in a study of blood T cells in healthy people across ages. Overall study results and limits: Observed TCR beta diversity per million T cells went down as age went up. This fall followed a roughly linear course with age.

The second PCR ran about 7 to 12 cycles with a sample-barcoded 5' primer and J-beta primers. TCRdb re-called the 5' RACE reads with MiXCR, one entry per CDR3 protein. This sample has more than 700,000 distinct CDR3 sequences, with approximately 55% found just once. This CDR3 is 15 amino acids long. This rearrangement joins TRBV12-3 or TRBV12-4 to TRBJ2-4; 12 bases line up with TRBD2. The assigned J gene may be wrong: the sequence end matches TRBJ2-7 better. The receptor comes from an older man in good health. The sequenced sample was blood. CDR3 bases: TGTGCCAGCAGACCCGGGACTAGCGGGCCCTACGAGCAGTACTTC. Translating it yields CASRPGTSGPYEQYF.